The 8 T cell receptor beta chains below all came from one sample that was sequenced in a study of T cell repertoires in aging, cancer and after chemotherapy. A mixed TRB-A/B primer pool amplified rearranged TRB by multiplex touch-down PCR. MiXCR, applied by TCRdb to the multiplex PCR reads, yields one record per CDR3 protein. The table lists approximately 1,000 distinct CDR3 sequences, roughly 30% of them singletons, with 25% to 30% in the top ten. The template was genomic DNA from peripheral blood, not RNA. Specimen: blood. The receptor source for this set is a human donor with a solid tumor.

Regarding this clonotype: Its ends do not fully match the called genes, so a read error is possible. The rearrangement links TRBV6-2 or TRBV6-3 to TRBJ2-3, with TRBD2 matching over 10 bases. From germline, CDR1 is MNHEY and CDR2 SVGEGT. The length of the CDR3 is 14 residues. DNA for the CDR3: TGTGACAGCGAGGCCGGGACTAGCGACGATACGCAGTATTTT. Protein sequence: CDSEAGTSDDTQYF.

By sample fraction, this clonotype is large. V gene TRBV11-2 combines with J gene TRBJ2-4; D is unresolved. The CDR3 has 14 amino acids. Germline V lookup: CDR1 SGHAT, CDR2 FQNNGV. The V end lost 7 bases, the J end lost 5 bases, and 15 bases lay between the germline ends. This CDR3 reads CASTQTPGENIQYF. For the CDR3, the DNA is TGTGCCAGCACTCAGACTCCTGGGGAAAACATTCAGTACTTC.

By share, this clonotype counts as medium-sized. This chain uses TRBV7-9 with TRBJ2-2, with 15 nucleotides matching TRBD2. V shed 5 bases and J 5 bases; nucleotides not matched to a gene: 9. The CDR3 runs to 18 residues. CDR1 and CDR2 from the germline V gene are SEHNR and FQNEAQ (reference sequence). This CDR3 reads CASSPGLAGGSRTGELFF. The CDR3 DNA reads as TGTGCCAGCAGCCCCGGACTAGCGGGGGGGTCTAGAACCGGGGAGCTGTTTTTT.

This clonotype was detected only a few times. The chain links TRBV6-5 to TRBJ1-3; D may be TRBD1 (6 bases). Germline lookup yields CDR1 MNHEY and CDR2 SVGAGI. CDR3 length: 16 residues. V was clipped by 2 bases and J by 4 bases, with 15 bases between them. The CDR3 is CASSYRRGGRGNTIYF. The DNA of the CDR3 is TGTGCCAGCAGTTACCGTCGTGGGGGGCGAGGAAACACCATATATTTT.

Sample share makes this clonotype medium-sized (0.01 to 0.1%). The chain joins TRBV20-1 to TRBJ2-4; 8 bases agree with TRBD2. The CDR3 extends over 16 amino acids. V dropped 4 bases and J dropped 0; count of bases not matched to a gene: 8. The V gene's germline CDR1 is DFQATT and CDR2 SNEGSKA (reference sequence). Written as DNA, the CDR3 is TGCAGTGCTAACCCGGGGGGGAGCGAAGCCAAAAACATTCAGTACTTC. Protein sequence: CSANPGGSEAKNIQYF.

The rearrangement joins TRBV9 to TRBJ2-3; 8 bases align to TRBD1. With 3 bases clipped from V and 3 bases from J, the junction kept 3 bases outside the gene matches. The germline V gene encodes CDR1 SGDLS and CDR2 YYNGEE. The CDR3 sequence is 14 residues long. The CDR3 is CASSGRQGTDTQYF. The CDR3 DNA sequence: TGTGCCAGCAGCGGCCGACAGGGGACAGATACGCAGTATTTT.

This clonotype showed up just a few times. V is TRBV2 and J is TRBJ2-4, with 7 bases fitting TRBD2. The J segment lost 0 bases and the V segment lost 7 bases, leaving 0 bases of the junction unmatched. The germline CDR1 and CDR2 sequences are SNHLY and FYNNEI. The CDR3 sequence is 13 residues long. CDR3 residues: CASKRGAKNIQYF. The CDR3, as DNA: TGTGCCAGCAAGCGGGGAGCCAAAAACATTCAGTACTTC.

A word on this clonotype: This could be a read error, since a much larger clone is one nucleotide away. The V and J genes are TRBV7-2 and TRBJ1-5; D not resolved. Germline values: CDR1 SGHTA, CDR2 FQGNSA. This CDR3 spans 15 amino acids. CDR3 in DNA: TGTGCCAGCAGCTTGGAGCCTTATAGCGATCAGCCCCAGCATTTT. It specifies CASSLEPYSDQPQHF.